This TCR beta chain was recorded in a study of T cell responses to AZD1222 COVID-19 vaccine. Assay used: immunoSEQ multiplex PCR; TCRdb lists only in-frame clones, some missing. The repertoire includes over 110,000 clones, roughly nine tenths of them detected once, and less than 9.5% sits in the top ten. Some second doses came at about 4 weeks and others at about 12 weeks; these were pooled. Germline V gene lookup returns CDR1 SGHVS and CDR2 FQNEAQ. This CDR3 contains 17 residues. V shed 7 bases and J 0 bases; nucleotides not matched to a gene: 11. V gene TRBV7-8 combines with J gene TRBJ1-3; TRBD1 aligns across 8 bases. This receptor was taken from an adult who received the AZD1222 COVID-19 vaccine. The specimen comprised peripheral blood, sampled 28 days after the second AZD1222 dose. The CDR3 is CASTQLAGTGSGNTIYF. The CDR3, as DNA: TGTGCCAGCACTCAATTGGCCGGGACAGGCTCTGGAAACACCATATATTTT. Based on the CDR3 plus reference TRBV7-8 and TRBJ1-3, the full variable domain is GAGVSQSPRYKVAKRGQDVALRCDPISGHVSLFWYQQALGQGPEFLTYFQNEAQLDKSGLPSDRFFAERPEGSVSTLKIQRTQQEDSAVYLCASTQLAGTGSGNTIYFGEGSWLTVV.